Following are 27 T cell receptor beta chains from one sample sequenced in a study of blood T cell repertoires in COVID-19. This table comes from immunoSEQ multiplex PCR, and its TCRdb copy is limited to in-frame clones, with some not included. The table records 250,000 to 300,000 clones, approximately 87% of them present only once. Sequenced input: peripheral blood. These receptors came from a woman aged 30 to 39 with COVID-19, enrolled during active disease.

The V and J genes are TRBV15 and TRBJ1-2; a possible D gene is TRBD1 (6 bases). Germline assignment: CDR1 LNHNV and CDR2 YYDKDF (reference sequence). The length of the CDR3 is 16 residues. The V end lost 1 base, the J end lost 3 bases, and 15 bases lay between the germline ends. Here the CDR3 DNA reads TGTGCCACCAGCAGAGCGGGACACGCCCTTGACTATGGCTACACCTTC. Translation: CATSRAGHALDYGYTF. The full variable domain, completed using reference TRBV15 and TRBJ1-2, is DAMVIQNPRYQVTQFGKPVTLSCSQTLNHNVMYWYQQKSSQAPKLLFHYYDKDFNNEADTPDNFQSRRPNTSFCFLDIRSPGLGDTAMYLCATSRAGHALDYGYTFGSGTRLTVV.

The chain uses TRBV5-1 and TRBJ2-1; TRBD2 aligns across 11 bases. The length of the CDR3 is 15 residues. Looked up from germline, CDR1 is SGHRS and CDR2 is YFSETQ. With 4 bases clipped from V and 7 bases from J, the junction kept 7 bases outside the gene matches. The CDR3 nucleotides read TGCGCCAGCAGCCTCCTAACTAGCGGGGGTAATGAGCAGTTCTTC. Amino acids: CASSLLTSGGNEQFF.

Here the CDR3 DNA reads TGTGCCAGCAGTTTACCGGGACAGCCCTATGGCTACACCTTC. Translating gives CASSLPGQPYGYTF. The chain is built from TRBV28 and TRBJ1-2; 7 bases map to TRBD1. In germline, CDR1 is MDHEN, CDR2 SYDVKM. Trimming at V came to 2 bases and at J to 4 bases, leaving 4 bases not matched to a gene. This CDR3 spans 14 amino acids.

The chain is built from TRBV7-2 and TRBJ2-1; the D is unclear. There are 15 residues in the CDR3. CDR1 SGHTA and CDR2 FQGNSA come from the germline V gene. Between the trimmed V and J ends, which lost 3 bases and 7 bases, there was a span of 16 bases. For the CDR3, the DNA is TGTGCCAGCAGCTTCTACCCCGCCGGGTGGAATGAGCAGTTCTTC. Translated, it gives CASSFYPAGWNEQFF. The whole variable domain, filled in from reference TRBV7-2 and TRBJ2-1, reads GAGVSQSPSNKVTEKGKDVELRCDPISGHTALYWYRQSLGQGLEFLIYFQGNSAPDKSGLPSDRFSAERTGGSVSTLTIQRTQQEDSAVYLCASSFYPAGWNEQFFGPGTRLTVL.

This clone occurred a few times. J is TRBJ1-5 and V is TRBV4-1, with TRBD1 identical over 9 bases. Germline CDR1 MGHRA, CDR2 YSYEKL. The V gene end was trimmed by 2 bases and the J gene end by 7 bases; junction bases not matched to a gene: 6. The CDR3 runs to 15 residues. CDR3 DNA: TGCGCCAGCAGCCAAAGGGGACAGGGAGAACAGCCCCAGCATTTT. It translates to CASSQRGQGEQPQHF.

This sequence joins TRBV5-4 and TRBJ1-3; weak D call: TRBD1 (5 bases). The CDR3 has 15 amino acids. Germline assignment: CDR1 SGHNT and CDR2 YYREEE (reference sequence). The V end was cut by 0 bases, the J end by 7 bases, with 14 bases between. CDR3 amino acids: CASSLGRESVNTIYF. The CDR3 nucleotides are TGTGCCAGCAGCTTGGGCAGGGAAAGTGTTAACACCATATATTTT.

The CDR3 region is CASWDKGAEAFF. The CDR3 nucleotides are TGTGCCAGCTGGGATAAGGGGGCTGAAGCTTTCTTT. The V and J genes are TRBV11-2 and TRBJ1-1, with D possibly being TRBD1 (6 bases). The CDR3 extends over 12 amino acids. Trimming removed 8 bases at V and 6 bases at J, with 13 bases between. CDR1 and CDR2 from the germline V gene are SGHAT and FQNNGV.

The chain combines TRBV5-1 with TRBJ2-7; D may be TRBD2 (6 bases). V lost 3 bases and J lost 1, with 11 bases in between. Germline values: CDR1 SGHRS, CDR2 YFSETQ. The CDR3 loop spans 14 amino acids. The CDR3 protein is CASSSGDWSYEQYF. DNA of the CDR3: TGCGCCAGCAGCTCGGGGGATTGGTCCTACGAGCAGTACTTC.

The CDR3 loop is CASSRRGRGLQNRNGYTF. DNA for the CDR3: TGTGCCAGCAGTCGAAGGGGCAGGGGGTTACAAAATCGTAACGGCTACACCTTC. The chain carries TRBV6-6 and TRBJ1-2; 7 positions agree with TRBD1. The trim removed 5 bases at V and 8 bases at J, leaving 23 bases unmatched. This CDR3 has 18 residues. CDR1 MNHNY and CDR2 SVGAGI come from the germline V gene (reference sequence).

The chain employs TRBV5-1 and TRBJ1-1; no firm D call. The CDR3 covers 14 residues. The germline V gene encodes CDR1 SGHRS and CDR2 YFSETQ. V was pared by 0 bases and J by 5 bases, with 11 bases between. This chain's CDR3 is CASSLELSYTEAFF. The CDR3 DNA reads as TGCGCCAGCAGCTTGGAACTTAGCTATACTGAAGCTTTCTTT.

J is TRBJ1-1 and V is TRBV18; D perhaps matches TRBD1 (6 bases). The CDR3 totals 16 residues. Germline-derived CDR1 and CDR2 are KGHSH and LQKENI. The V end was cut by 2 bases, the J end by 0 bases, with 13 bases between. In nucleotides, the CDR3 is TGTGCCAGCTCACCAGCCCATAGGGGGTTGAACACTGAAGCTTTCTTT. Translation: CASSPAHRGLNTEAFF.

The CDR3 spells CASQPRQARTDTQYF. For the CDR3, the DNA is TGTGCCAGTCAGCCACGACAGGCACGCACAGATACGCAGTATTTT. This sequence joins TRBV28 and TRBJ2-3, with D possibly TRBD1 on 6 matching bases. V was shortened by 9 bases and J by 1 base, with 17 bases between the two germline ends. The CDR3 is made up of 15 amino acids. Germline V gives CDR1 MDHEN, CDR2 SYDVKM.

This clone was counted only a few times. The chain recombines TRBV28 with TRBJ2-2; a possible D gene is TRBD2 (6 bases). Trimming removed 2 bases from V and 5 bases from J, with 12 bases in between. The CDR3 sequence is 15 residues long. Germline CDR1 is MDHEN and CDR2 is SYDVKM. CDR3 nucleotide sequence: TGTGCCAGCAGTTTAGGGGGGAAGGAAACCGGGGAGCTGTTTTTT. Its protein product is CASSLGGKETGELFF.

The rearrangement links TRBV27 to TRBJ2-7, with a weak D call TRBD2 (5 bases). The V end lost 0 bases, the J end lost 2 bases, and 11 bases lay between the germline ends. CDR1 MNHEY and CDR2 SMNVEV come from the germline V gene (reference sequence). This CDR3 is built from 15 residues. The CDR3 region has the DNA TGTGCCAGCAGTTTATCGGGCGGGCGAGCCTACGAGCAGTACTTC. It specifies CASSLSGGRAYEQYF.

The chain combines TRBV5-8 with TRBJ1-2; D may be TRBD1 (6 bases). Germline assignment: CDR1 SGHTS and CDR2 YDEGEE. V lost 2 bases, J lost 1 base, and 18 bases lay in between. CDR3 length equals 17 residues. The CDR3 sequence: CASSLTGTLYVNYGYTF. The CDR3 DNA follows: TGTGCCAGCAGCTTAACAGGGACCCTGTATGTTAACTATGGCTACACCTTC.

The V and J genes are TRBV28 and TRBJ2-7, with TRBD2 as a possible D gene (5 bases). The V end lost 5 bases, the J end lost 0 bases, and 14 bases lay between the germline ends. This CDR3 has 15 residues. CDR1 is MDHEN and CDR2 is SYDVKM in the germline V gene. For the CDR3, the DNA is TGTGCCAGCAGTCTGAGCGGCACCAGCTCCTACGAGCAGTACTTC. Residues: CASSLSGTSSYEQYF.

The chain uses TRBV5-1 and TRBJ1-2; D is uncertain. The V and J ends lost 5 bases and 8 bases respectively, with 10 bases between them. The CDR3 runs 11 residues. Germline CDR1 SGHRS, CDR2 YFSETQ. The DNA of the CDR3 is TGCGCCAGCAGGTCGACAAGCGGCTACACCTTC. This sequence encodes CASRSTSGYTF.

The rearrangement joins TRBV28 to TRBJ1-3, with D unresolved. From germline, CDR1 is MDHEN and CDR2 SYDVKM. The CDR3 consists of 15 residues. The V end was cut by 6 bases, the J end by 0 bases, with 12 bases between. The CDR3 reads CASRSPGSSGNTIYF. DNA of the CDR3: TGTGCCAGCAGGTCGCCCGGGAGCTCTGGAAACACCATATATTTT.

The CDR3 region has the DNA TGTGCCAGCAGTCCGACATACAGGGACGAGCAGTACTTC. Amino acid sequence: CASSPTYRDEQYF. The rearrangement links TRBV2 to TRBJ2-7, with D possibly TRBD1 on 6 matching bases. The V end lost 5 bases, the J end lost 5 bases, and 13 bases lay between the germline ends. CDR1 SNHLY and CDR2 FYNNEI come from the germline V gene. The CDR3 is made up of 13 amino acids.

This clone was recorded a few times. This chain connects TRBV18 to TRBJ1-1; 8 nucleotides agree with TRBD1. Per germline, CDR1 KGHSH and CDR2 LQKENI. Trimming removed 6 bases from V and 5 bases from J; junction bases left unmatched: 5. The CDR3 has 13 residues. CDR3 loop: CASSRGQETEAFF. The CDR3 nucleotides read TGTGCCAGCTCTAGGGGACAGGAGACTGAAGCTTTCTTT.

The chain is built from TRBV29-1 and TRBJ1-2; TRBD1 might be the D (5 bases). In germline, CDR1 is SQVTM, CDR2 ANQGSEA. The length of the CDR3 is 12 residues. The ends were cut back, 4 bases at V and 3 bases at J, with 9 bases in the middle. Written as DNA, the CDR3 is TGCAGCGTTGGGAGGGGAGACTATGGCTACACCTTC. The encoded protein is CSVGRGDYGYTF.

This clone appeared many times. The chain uses TRBV6-5 and TRBJ1-2; D perhaps matches TRBD1 (5 bases). Germline V gene lookup returns CDR1 MNHEY and CDR2 SVGAGI. V lost 10 bases and J 4 bases, leaving 22 bases between the germline ends. The CDR3 sequence is 15 residues long. CDR3 DNA sequence: TGTGCCATCAAACTTCCCCCCGGGGGTTTCTATGGCTACACCTTC. Protein: CAIKLPPGGFYGYTF.

The chain combines TRBV7-8 with TRBJ1-3; no definite D call. Trimming shortened V by 5 bases and J by 0 bases, and 11 bases separated the two germline ends. The germline V gene has CDR1 SGHVS and CDR2 FQNEAQ. The CDR3 has 15 residues. CDR3 DNA: TGTGCCAGCAGCCCGGGTCTACCCTCTGGAAACACCATATATTTT. Translated: CASSPGLPSGNTIYF.

The rearrangement links TRBV18 to TRBJ2-7; D unclear. The CDR3 is made up of 16 amino acids. Trimming left V 6 bases short and J 0 bases short, with 18 bases between. Germline-derived CDR1 and CDR2 are KGHSH and LQKENI. DNA for the CDR3: TGTGCCAGCTCTCGACCACGTCAGGCCCTCTCCTACGAGCAGTACTTC. Its protein is CASSRPRQALSYEQYF. Supplemented by reference TRBV18 and TRBJ2-7, the full variable domain reads NAGVMQNPRHLVRRRGQEARLRCSPMKGHSHVYWYRQLPEEGLKFMVYLQKENIIDESGMPKERFSAEFPKEGPSILRIQQVVRGDSAAYFCASSRPRQALSYEQYFGPGTRLTVT.

This clone was seen a handful of times. This rearrangement joins TRBV7-9 to TRBJ2-3, with D tentatively TRBD1 (6 bases). CDR3 length equals 15 residues. CDR1 and CDR2 from the germline V gene are SEHNR and FQNEAQ (reference sequence). Trimming removed 2 bases from V and 0 bases from J, with 9 bases in between. DNA for the CDR3: TGTGCCAGCAGCTTAATCAGGGGAAGCACAGATACGCAGTATTTT. Amino acid sequence: CASSLIRGSTDTQYF. Using reference TRBV7-9 and TRBJ2-3 for the parts outside the CDR3, the full variable domain is DTGVSQNPRHKITKRGQNVTFRCDPISEHNRLYWYRQTLGQGPEFLTYFQNEAQLEKSRLLSDRFSAERPKGSFSTLEIQRTEQGDSAMYLCASSLIRGSTDTQYFGPGTRLTVL.

This chain connects TRBV19 to TRBJ1-5, with D maybe TRBD1 (6 bases). Trimming cost V 10 bases and J 1 base, with 17 bases left between them. The CDR3 length is 15 residues. CDR1 LNHDA and CDR2 SQIVND come from the germline V gene (reference sequence). CDR3 DNA: TGTGCCACTTCGTGGGGGGGCGGGAGCAATCAGCCCCAGCATTTT. It yields the protein CATSWGGGSNQPQHF.

The chain uses TRBV20-1 and TRBJ1-5, with 12 positions matching TRBD1. V was pared by 3 bases and J by 2 bases, with 11 bases of the junction left unmatched. Germline lookup yields CDR1 DFQATT and CDR2 SNEGSKA (reference sequence). This CDR3 region has 18 residues. CDR3 bases: TGCAGTGCTAGTCCCGGGACAGGGGGCGTTAGTGGCAATCAGCCCCAGCATTTT. Translating it yields CSASPGTGGVSGNQPQHF.